Below, 18 T cell receptor beta chains from the same sample are listed, as sequenced in a study of CD8+CD57+ T cells in acquired aplastic anemia. It was patients with CD8+CD57+ cell expansion by flow cytometry who were chosen for sequencing. Investigators profiled TCR beta VDJ and CDR3 from genomic DNA template. MiXCR was run by TCRdb on the reads, yielding one entry per CDR3 protein. Seen here are approximately 250,000 distinct CDR3 sequences, less than 85% observed once, and the top ten hold roughly two fifths. The source material was sorted CD4+, CD8+, or CD8+CD57+ T cells (not recorded which) from PBMCs. All receptors derive from a human donor with aplastic anemia.

V usage is TRBV9 and J usage is TRBJ1-2, with D possibly matching TRBD1 (6 bases). V was clipped by 1 base and J by 3 bases, with 16 bases between them. This CDR3 has 16 residues. Per germline, CDR1 SGDLS and CDR2 YYNGEE. CDR3 residues: CASSVRDGGLDYGYTF. CDR3 nucleotides: TGTGCCAGCAGCGTACGGGACGGGGGCTTGGACTATGGCTACACCTTC.

In regard to this clonotype: A read error may explain this, as a much larger clone is one base away. As the CDR3 is not closed by the conserved phenylalanine or tryptophan, this likely results from a read error. The limits of the CDR3 on the DNA are not certain, so only TCRdb's listed CDR3 is given. The chain links TRBV7-9 to TRBJ2-3; the table's D call of TRBD2 was not tested on the DNA. Germline CDR1 and CDR2: SEHNR and FQNEAQ (reference sequence). The CDR3 numbers 13 amino acids, ends counted. CDR3 sequence: CASSVQRSGGNDE.

Notes on this clonotype: A read error may explain this, as a much larger clone is one base away. The V gene is TRBV7-2, the J gene TRBJ2-3, with D tentatively TRBD2 (5 bases). Germline CDR1 reads SGHTA; CDR2 reads FQGNSA. The CDR3 has 14 amino acids. CDR3 protein: CASSLGAGVTDMQF. The CDR3 coding sequence is TGTGCCAGCAGCTTAGGTGCGGGCGTCACAGATATGCAGTTT. The entire variable domain, with the rest obtained from reference TRBV7-2 and TRBJ2-3, is as follows: GAGVSQSPSNKVTEKGKDVELRCDPISGHTALYWYRQSLGQGLEFLIYFQGNSAPDKSGLPSDRFSAERTGGSVSTLTIQRTQQEDSAVYLCASSLGAGVTDMQFGPGTRLTVL.

On this clonotype itself: At one end the junction does not follow the germline gene, possibly because of a read error. The V call is TRBV7-9, the J call TRBJ2-5, with D perhaps TRBD1 or TRBD2 (5 bases each). Germline values: CDR1 SEHNR, CDR2 FQNEAQ (reference sequence). The CDR3 contains 14 residues. Written as DNA, the CDR3 is TGTGCCAGCAGCTTCGTAACGGGGACGACCTACGAGCAGTTC. Translation gives CASSFVTGTTYEQF.

This chain links TRBV9 with TRBJ1-1; TRBD1 agrees at 10 bases. V gave up 3 bases and J gave up 13 bases; unmatched junction bases: 15. CDR1 SGDLS and CDR2 YYNGEE come from the germline V gene. The CDR3 totals 15 residues. The chain's CDR3 is CASSEGGTGVNTDFF. The CDR3 DNA follows: TGTGCCAGCAGCGAAGGGGGGACAGGGGTGAACACTGATTTCTTT.

A word on this clonotype: As the CDR3 is not closed by the conserved phenylalanine or tryptophan, this likely results from a read error. The limits of the CDR3 on the DNA are not certain, so only TCRdb's listed CDR3 is given. The rearrangement uses TRBV7-7 and TRBJ2-3; no DNA check was done on the table's D call, TRBD2. The CDR3 numbers 13 amino acids, ends counted. Germline V lookup: CDR1 SSHAT, CDR2 FNYEAQ (reference sequence). CDR3 loop: CASSESSGRTHEQ.

The chain employs TRBV7-8 and TRBJ2-7, with D uncertain. CDR3 length: 18 residues. The germline gives CDR1 SGHVS, CDR2 FQNEAQ. The CDR3, as DNA: TGTGCCAACAGCTTTCCTGGAGATCCCGATACGCAGTATTACGAGCAGTACGTC. It encodes CANSFPGDPDTQYYEQYV.

This clonotype was counted between two and nine times. One junction end disagrees with the germline gene, perhaps due to a read error. The gene calls are TRBV7-3 and TRBJ2-5; D is undetermined. Germline-derived CDR1 and CDR2 are SGHTA and FQGTGA. This CDR3 is built from 14 residues. CDR3 coding DNA: TGTGCCACCAGCAGAGGCAGCGACGAAGAGACCCATGACTTC. It yields the protein CATSRGSDEETHDF.

Regarding this clonotype: One end of the junction is discordant with germline, which a read error may explain. The genes are TRBV9 and TRBJ1-4; D gene uncertain. The CDR3 is 15 residues long. Germline V lookup: CDR1 SGDLS, CDR2 YYNGEE. The CDR3 DNA sequence: TGTGCCAGCAGCGTTGAAGACGATGAGCAGTTAAAAGTGTTTTTT. Protein sequence: CASSVEDDEQLKVFF.

The chain recombines TRBV15 with TRBJ2-3; D unclear. The DNA end lines up better with TRBJ2-7; the J call may be wrong. This CDR3 has 14 amino acids. Per the germline V gene, CDR1 is LNHNV and CDR2 is YYDKDF (reference sequence). The CDR3 loop reads CATSRDTQIYTQYF. The CDR3 DNA reads as TGTGCCACCAGCAGAGATACGCAGATCTATACGCAGTACTTC.

Comment on this clonotype: The germline gene is not matched at one end of the junction; a read error may be the cause. The chain recombines TRBV9 with TRBJ2-3, with no clear D. This CDR3 is 13 amino acids long. Germline CDR1 and CDR2: SGDLS and YYNGEE. Written as DNA, the CDR3 is TGTGCCAGCAGCGCTAGTTCCCGCGGCTACACCTTCTTT. Protein product: CASSASSRGYTFF.

This clonotype occurred a few times. At one end, the junction sequence differs from germline, possibly due to a read error. The chain links TRBV7-2 to TRBJ2-3; 7 bases agree with TRBD2. The CDR3 consists of 15 residues. CDR1 SGHTA and CDR2 FQGNSA come from the germline V gene. CDR3 region: CASSLAGGSTATQYF. The CDR3 DNA follows: TGTGCCAGCAGCTTAGCGGGAGGGAGCACAGCTACGCAGTATTTT.

In this sample, this clonotype turned up once. The chain combines TRBV7-2 with TRBJ2-5; maybe TRBD2 (6 bases). The ends were cut back, 0 bases at V and 14 bases at J, with 22 bases in the middle. This CDR3 spans 15 amino acids. Germline V lookup: CDR1 SGHTA, CDR2 FQGNSA. CDR3 residues: CASSLALEGKDAYYF. The CDR3 DNA is TGTGCCAGCAGCTTAGCGCTGGAGGGGAAAGATGCCTACTACTTC.

The chain carries TRBV2 and TRBJ1-5; TRBD1 is a possible D gene (6 bases). The CDR3 is made up of 15 amino acids. Germline V gene lookup returns CDR1 SNHLY and CDR2 FYNNEI. Trimming left V 8 bases short and J 16 bases short, with 30 bases between. This CDR3 reads CASGDGGTRNQYFHF. Here the CDR3 DNA reads TGTGCCAGCGGGGACGGGGGCACCCGAAATCAGTATTTTCATTTT.

V gene TRBV6-4 combines with J gene TRBJ1-5; unclear D gene. V was pared by 4 bases and J by 7 bases, with 14 bases between. This CDR3 comprises 14 residues. CDR1 and CDR2 from the germline V gene are MRHNA and SNTAGT. CDR3: CASSVQNGKQPQHF. The DNA for the CDR3 is TGTGCCAGCAGTGTACAGAATGGTAAACAGCCCCAGCATTTT.

The chain recombines TRBV13 with TRBJ1-4; the match to TRBD1 covers 7 bases. With 4 bases clipped from V and 7 bases from J, the junction kept 0 bases outside the gene matches. This CDR3 contains 12 residues. The germline CDR1 and CDR2 sequences are PRHDT and FYEKMQ (reference sequence). The CDR3 sequence is CASSSGGEKLFF. CDR3 bases: TGTGCCAGCAGCTCAGGGGGTGAAAAACTGTTTTTT.

This clonotype was observed a single time. This chain connects TRBV25-1 to TRBJ2-7; D may correspond to TRBD1 or TRBD2 (6 bases each). The CDR3 has 16 residues. Germline V gives CDR1 MGHDK, CDR2 SYGVNS. The ends were cut back, 6 bases at V and 3 bases at J, with 21 bases in the middle. CDR3 sequence: CASSRRGTGNNYEQYF. For the CDR3, the DNA is TGTGCCAGCAGCAGGAGGGGCACAGGGAACAACTACGAGCAGTACTTC.

The rearrangement links TRBV2 to TRBJ1-5, with D unresolved. Deletions cut 4 bases from V and 0 bases from J, with 4 bases between. The CDR3 covers 13 residues. Germline V gene sequence: CDR1 SNHLY, CDR2 FYNNEI. In nucleotides, the CDR3 is TGTGCCAGCAGTGGGTCTAGCAATCAGCCCCAGCATTTT. Translation gives CASSGSSNQPQHF. Looking up the rest from reference TRBV2 and TRBJ1-5 gives the full variable domain: EPEVTQTPSHQVTQMGQEVILRCVPISNHLYFYWYRQILGQKVEFLVSFYNNEISEKSEIFDDQFSVERPDGSNFTLKIRSTKLEDSAMYFCASSGSSNQPQHFGDGTRLSIL.